Listed below are T cell receptor beta chains from one sample, sequenced in a study of blood T cell repertoires in COVID-19. Assay used: immunoSEQ multiplex PCR; TCRdb lists only in-frame clones, some missing. The sample shows over 150,000 clones, approximately 90% of them seen only once. What was sequenced was peripheral blood. These receptors were obtained from a man aged 50 to 59 with acute or convalescent COVID-19. Both conserved end residues are part of each CDR3. The D gene is left open where the match is weak. Rows give clone size only sometimes, using once, few, many, or a class for an expanded clone.

J gene: TRBJ2-1; clone size: NA; V gene: TRBV2; D gene: TRBD2; CDR3 protein: CASSVSKAGYNEQFF; CDR3 DNA: TGTGCCAGCAGTGTCAGTAAAGCGGGGTACAATGAGCAGTTCTTC
J gene: TRBJ2-2; clone size: NA; V gene: TRBV24-1; D gene: TRBD2; CDR3 protein: CATSGGGSGVNTGELFF; CDR3 DNA: TGTGCCACCAGTGGGGGCGGGAGCGGAGTGAACACCGGGGAGCTGTTTTTT
J gene: TRBJ2-7; clone size: NA; V gene: TRBV5-1; D gene: NA; CDR3 protein: CASSLAAGRSYEQYF; CDR3 DNA: TGCGCCAGCAGCTTGGCCGCGGGACGATCCTACGAGCAGTACTTC
J gene: TRBJ1-3; clone size: NA; V gene: TRBV6-2/TRBV6-3; D gene: NA; CDR3 protein: CASSYDAGATNTIYF; CDR3 DNA: TGTGCCAGCAGTTACGATGCGGGGGCAACAAACACCATATATTTT
J gene: TRBJ1-1; clone size: NA; V gene: TRBV7-2; D gene: NA; CDR3 protein: CASSRQLTNSGSFF; CDR3 DNA: TGTGCCAGCTCTCGACAGCTTACAAACTCTGGTTCTTTCTTT
J gene: TRBJ1-5; clone size: NA; V gene: TRBV9; D gene: NA; CDR3 protein: CASSATGSGNQPQHF; CDR3 DNA: TGTGCCAGCAGCGCCACCGGGTCAGGCAATCAGCCCCAGCATTTT
J gene: TRBJ2-3; clone size: NA; V gene: TRBV18; D gene: NA; CDR3 protein: CASSPYQFTDTQYF; CDR3 DNA: TGTGCCAGCTCACCTTATCAGTTCACAGATACGCAGTATTTT
J gene: TRBJ2-1; clone size: once; V gene: TRBV10-2; D gene: NA; CDR3 protein: CASSSYNEQFF; CDR3 DNA: TGCGCCAGTAGCTCCTACAATGAGCAGTTCTTC
J gene: TRBJ2-3; clone size: few; V gene: TRBV24-1; D gene: TRBD2; CDR3 protein: CATSDGAGGLTDTQYF; CDR3 DNA: TGTGCCACCAGTGATGGAGCGGGGGGGCTCACAGATACGCAGTATTTT
J gene: TRBJ1-5; clone size: NA; V gene: TRBV30; D gene: TRBD1; CDR3 protein: CAWSTGDYQPQHF; CDR3 DNA: TGTGCCTGGAGTACAGGGGATTACCAGCCCCAGCATTTT
J gene: TRBJ1-1; clone size: NA; V gene: TRBV18; D gene: NA; CDR3 protein: CASSNGQNTEAFF; CDR3 DNA: TGTGCCAGCTCAAATGGACAGAACACTGAAGCTTTCTTT
J gene: TRBJ2-3; clone size: NA; V gene: TRBV5-6; D gene: TRBD2; CDR3 protein: CASSRVGLAGDLDTQYF; CDR3 DNA: TGTGCCAGCAGCCGCGTCGGACTAGCGGGAGACTTAGATACGCAGTATTTT
J gene: TRBJ2-1; clone size: NA; V gene: TRBV24-1; D gene: TRBD2; CDR3 protein: CATSDPSGSSYNEQFF; CDR3 DNA: TGTGCCACCAGTGACCCTAGCGGGAGCTCCTACAATGAGCAGTTCTTC
J gene: TRBJ1-4; clone size: NA; V gene: TRBV7-9; D gene: NA; CDR3 protein: CASSLNSRGEKLFF; CDR3 DNA: TGTGCCAGCAGCTTAAACAGTCGGGGTGAAAAACTGTTTTTT
J gene: TRBJ1-2; clone size: NA; V gene: TRBV7-8; D gene: NA; CDR3 protein: CASSLRTAREYYGYTF; CDR3 DNA: TGTGCCAGCAGCCTCAGGACGGCCAGGGAATATTATGGCTACACCTTC
J gene: TRBJ1-2; clone size: NA; V gene: TRBV28; D gene: NA; CDR3 protein: CASSLAASRGYTF; CDR3 DNA: TGTGCCAGCAGTTTAGCGGCTTCACGGGGCTACACCTTC
J gene: TRBJ2-7; clone size: NA; V gene: TRBV6-2/TRBV6-3; D gene: TRBD2; CDR3 protein: CASSYLNRLAPSTSEQYF; CDR3 DNA: TGTGCCAGCAGTTACCTCAACCGACTAGCGCCTAGTACATCCGAGCAGTACTTC
J gene: TRBJ2-3; clone size: NA; V gene: TRBV3-1/TRBV3-2; D gene: TRBD2; CDR3 protein: CASSLLAGMSTDTQYF; CDR3 DNA: TGTGCCAGCAGCCTTCTAGCGGGGATGAGCACAGATACGCAGTATTTT
J gene: TRBJ1-5; clone size: NA; V gene: TRBV2; D gene: TRBD1; CDR3 protein: CASSVDRGVNQPQHF; CDR3 DNA: TGTGCCAGCAGCGTTGACAGGGGAGTCAATCAGCCCCAGCATTTT
J gene: TRBJ2-7; clone size: few; V gene: TRBV5-1; D gene: TRBD2; CDR3 protein: CASSLTSSSYEQYF; CDR3 DNA: TGCGCCAGCAGCCTGACTAGCAGCTCCTACGAGCAGTACTTC
J gene: TRBJ1-2; clone size: NA; V gene: TRBV28; D gene: NA; CDR3 protein: CASSYVGFGYGYTF; CDR3 DNA: TGTGCCAGCAGTTACGTGGGCTTCGGCTATGGCTACACCTTC
J gene: TRBJ1-2; clone size: NA; V gene: TRBV18; D gene: NA; CDR3 protein: CASSPPSRTASYGYTF; CDR3 DNA: TGTGCCAGCTCACCACCCTCTCGGACAGCCTCATATGGCTACACCTTC
J gene: TRBJ2-4; clone size: NA; V gene: TRBV4-2; D gene: TRBD2; CDR3 protein: CASSQSGSMSKNIQYF; CDR3 DNA: TGTGCCAGCAGCCAAAGCGGGAGTATGAGCAAAAACATTCAGTACTTC
J gene: TRBJ2-1; clone size: NA; V gene: TRBV9; D gene: TRBD2; CDR3 protein: CASSVGGTSGGHNEQFF; CDR3 DNA: TGTGCCAGCAGCGTAGGTGGGACTTCGGGAGGTCATAATGAGCAGTTCTTC
J gene: TRBJ1-1; clone size: NA; V gene: TRBV7-2; D gene: TRBD1; CDR3 protein: CASKTQGALNTEAFF; CDR3 DNA: TGTGCCAGCAAGACACAGGGGGCCTTGAACACTGAAGCTTTCTTT
J gene: TRBJ2-5; clone size: NA; V gene: TRBV28; D gene: TRBD1; CDR3 protein: CASSFSRGRTAQYF; CDR3 DNA: TGTGCCAGCAGTTTTTCTAGGGGGCGTACGGCCCAGTACTTC
J gene: TRBJ1-1; clone size: NA; V gene: TRBV6-5; D gene: TRBD1; CDR3 protein: CASSYAGTGVNTEAFF; CDR3 DNA: TGTGCCAGCAGTTACGCTGGGACAGGCGTGAACACTGAAGCTTTCTTT
J gene: TRBJ1-5; clone size: NA; V gene: TRBV12-3/TRBV12-4; D gene: NA; CDR3 protein: CASSPRANQPQHF; CDR3 DNA: TGTGCCAGCAGTCCGAGGGCAAATCAGCCCCAGCATTTT
J gene: TRBJ2-3; clone size: NA; V gene: TRBV7-9; D gene: NA; CDR3 protein: CASSLARGLADTQYF; CDR3 DNA: TGTGCCAGCAGCTTAGCGCGAGGGCTGGCAGATACGCAGTATTTT
J gene: TRBJ1-3; clone size: once; V gene: TRBV11-2; D gene: NA; CDR3 protein: CASSPRGGGNTIYF; CDR3 DNA: TGTGCCAGCAGCCCCAGAGGTGGAGGAAACACCATATATTTT
J gene: TRBJ2-5; clone size: NA; V gene: TRBV10-3; D gene: TRBD2; CDR3 protein: CAISGAGGLETQYF; CDR3 DNA: TGTGCCATCAGTGGGGCGGGGGGGCTGGAGACCCAGTACTTC
J gene: TRBJ2-1; clone size: NA; V gene: TRBV7-9; D gene: NA; CDR3 protein: CASSLVEVEEQFF; CDR3 DNA: TGTGCCAGCAGCTTAGTAGAGGTTGAGGAGCAGTTCTTC
J gene: TRBJ2-6; clone size: once; V gene: TRBV4-2; D gene: NA; CDR3 protein: CASSPAGVGGANVLTF; CDR3 DNA: TGTGCCAGCAGCCCCGCAGGGGTTGGTGGGGCCAACGTCCTGACTTTC
J gene: TRBJ2-1; clone size: NA; V gene: TRBV2; D gene: TRBD2; CDR3 protein: CASKSGRYNEQFF; CDR3 DNA: TGTGCCAGCAAGAGCGGGAGATACAATGAGCAGTTCTTC
J gene: TRBJ2-3; clone size: NA; V gene: TRBV28; D gene: NA; CDR3 protein: CASSLEQDDTDTQYF; CDR3 DNA: TGTGCCAGCAGTTTAGAACAGGACGACACAGATACGCAGTATTTT
J gene: TRBJ2-5; clone size: NA; V gene: TRBV10-3; D gene: TRBD2; CDR3 protein: CAISATSGTFETQYF; CDR3 DNA: TGTGCCATCAGTGCGACTAGCGGGACATTTGAGACCCAGTACTTC
J gene: TRBJ2-5; clone size: NA; V gene: TRBV19; D gene: TRBD2; CDR3 protein: CASSHPGLAGGETQYF; CDR3 DNA: TGTGCCAGTAGCCACCCGGGACTAGCGGGGGGGGAGACCCAGTACTTC
J gene: TRBJ2-2; clone size: NA; V gene: TRBV3-1/TRBV3-2; D gene: TRBD1; CDR3 protein: CASSPTGVTGELFF; CDR3 DNA: TGTGCCAGCAGCCCGACAGGGGTCACCGGGGAGCTGTTTTTT
J gene: TRBJ2-7; clone size: NA; V gene: TRBV6-2/TRBV6-3; D gene: NA; CDR3 protein: CASSTLGASSYEQYF; CDR3 DNA: TGTGCCAGCAGTACCTTGGGGGCCAGCTCCTACGAGCAGTACTTC
J gene: TRBJ1-6; clone size: NA; V gene: TRBV7-2; D gene: NA; CDR3 protein: CASSPQILDKLNSPLHF; CDR3 DNA: TGTGCCAGCAGCCCCCAGATTCTGGACAAATTAAATTCACCCCTCCACTTT
J gene: TRBJ1-3; clone size: once; V gene: TRBV18; D gene: NA; CDR3 protein: CASSPRKGERSAGNTIYF; CDR3 DNA: TGTGCCAGCTCACCACGGAAGGGGGAACGGAGCGCTGGAAACACCATATATTTT